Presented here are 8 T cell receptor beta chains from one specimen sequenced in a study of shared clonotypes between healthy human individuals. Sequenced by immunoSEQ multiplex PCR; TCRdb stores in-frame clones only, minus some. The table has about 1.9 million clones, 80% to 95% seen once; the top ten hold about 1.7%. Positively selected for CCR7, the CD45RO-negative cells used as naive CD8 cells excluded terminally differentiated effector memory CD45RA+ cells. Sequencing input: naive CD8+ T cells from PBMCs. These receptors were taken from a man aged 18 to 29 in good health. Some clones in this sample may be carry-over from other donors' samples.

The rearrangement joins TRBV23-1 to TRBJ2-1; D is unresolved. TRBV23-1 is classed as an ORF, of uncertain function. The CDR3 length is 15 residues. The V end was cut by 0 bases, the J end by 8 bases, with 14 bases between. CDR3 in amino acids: CASSQSAPPEDEQFF. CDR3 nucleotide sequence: TGCGCCAGCAGTCAATCCGCCCCCCCAGAGGATGAGCAGTTCTTC.

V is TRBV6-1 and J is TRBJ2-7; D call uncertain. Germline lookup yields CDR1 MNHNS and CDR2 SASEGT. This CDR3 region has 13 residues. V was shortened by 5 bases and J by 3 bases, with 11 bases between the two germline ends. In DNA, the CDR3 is TGTGCCAGCAGTAACCTTCGACACTACGAGCAGTACTTC. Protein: CASSNLRHYEQYF.

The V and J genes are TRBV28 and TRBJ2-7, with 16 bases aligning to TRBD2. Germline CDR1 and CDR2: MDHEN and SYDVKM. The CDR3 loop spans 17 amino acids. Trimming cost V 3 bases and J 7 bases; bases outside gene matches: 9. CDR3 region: CASSLGLAGGPFLEQYF. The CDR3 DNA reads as TGTGCCAGCAGTTTGGGACTAGCGGGAGGGCCTTTTCTTGAGCAGTACTTC.

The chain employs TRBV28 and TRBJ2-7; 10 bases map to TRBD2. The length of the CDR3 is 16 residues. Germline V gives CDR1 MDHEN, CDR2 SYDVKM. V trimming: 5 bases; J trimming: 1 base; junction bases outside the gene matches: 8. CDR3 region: CASSPLLLAGSYEQYF. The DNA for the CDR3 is TGTGCCAGCAGTCCCTTGCTACTAGCGGGATCCTACGAGCAGTACTTC.

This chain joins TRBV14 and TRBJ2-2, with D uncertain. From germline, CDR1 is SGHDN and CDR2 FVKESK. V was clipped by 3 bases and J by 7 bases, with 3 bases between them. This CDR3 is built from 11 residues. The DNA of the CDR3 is TGTGCCAGCAGCCAGTTCGGGGAGCTGTTTTTT. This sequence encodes CASSQFGELFF.

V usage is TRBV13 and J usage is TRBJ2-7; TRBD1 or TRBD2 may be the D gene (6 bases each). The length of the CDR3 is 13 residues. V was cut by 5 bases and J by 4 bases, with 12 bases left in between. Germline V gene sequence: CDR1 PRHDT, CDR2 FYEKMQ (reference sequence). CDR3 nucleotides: TGTGCCAGCAGCCACGGGGGCTTGTACGAGCAGTACTTC. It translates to CASSHGGLYEQYF.

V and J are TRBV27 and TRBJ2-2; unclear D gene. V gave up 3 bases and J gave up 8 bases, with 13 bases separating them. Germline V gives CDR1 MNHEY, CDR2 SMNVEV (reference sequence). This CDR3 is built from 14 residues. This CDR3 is CASSLLPWAGELFF. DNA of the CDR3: TGTGCCAGCAGTTTGTTACCCTGGGCAGGGGAGCTGTTTTTT.

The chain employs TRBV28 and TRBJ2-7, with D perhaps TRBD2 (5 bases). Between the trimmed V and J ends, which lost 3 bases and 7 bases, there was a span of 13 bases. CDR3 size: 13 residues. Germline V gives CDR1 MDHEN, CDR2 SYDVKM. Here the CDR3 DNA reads TGTGCCAGCAGTTTCGGGGAAGTAAGAGAGCAGTACTTC. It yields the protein CASSFGEVREQYF.